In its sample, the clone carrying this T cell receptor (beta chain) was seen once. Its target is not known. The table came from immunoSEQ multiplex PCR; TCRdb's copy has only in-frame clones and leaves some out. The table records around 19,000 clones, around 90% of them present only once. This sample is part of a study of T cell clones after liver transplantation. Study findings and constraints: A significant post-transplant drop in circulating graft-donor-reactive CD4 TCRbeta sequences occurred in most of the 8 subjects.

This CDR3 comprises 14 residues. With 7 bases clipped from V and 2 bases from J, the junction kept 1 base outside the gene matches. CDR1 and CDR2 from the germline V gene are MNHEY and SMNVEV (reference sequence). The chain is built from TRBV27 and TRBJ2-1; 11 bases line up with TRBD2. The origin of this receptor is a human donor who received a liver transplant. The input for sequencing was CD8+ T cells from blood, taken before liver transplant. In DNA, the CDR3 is TGTGCCAGCAAACTAGCGGGAGCCTACAATGAGCAGTTCTTC. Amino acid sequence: CASKLAGAYNEQFF.